This TCR beta chain was documented in a study of cytomegalovirus exposure and HLA in healthy donors. Study-wide background: Under 90% of 350 to 400 genotyped donors fell in the Caucasian-associated ancestry cluster.

Study results and caveats: Later work found most CMV-associated TCR beta chains apparently HLA-restricted. Earlier analysis yielded a pattern in which most TCR beta V segments were productive about 87% or about 30% of the time.

This PCR relied on a set of 60 Vbeta primers and 13 Jbeta primers. Here immunoSEQ multiplex PCR was the method, and the copy in TCRdb shows in-frame clones only, minus some. This sample carries some 190,000 clones, 75% to 90% of them seen once, and the ten largest clones take about 1.2%. This clone has just a few counts. Antigen: not known. The sequencing input was PBMCs. The sequence was obtained from a boy under 10 years old in good health and CMV-seronegative.

The CDR3 bases are TGTGCCAGCAGCATGATGTCCCCCCCGGATGAGCAGTTCTTC. The encoded protein is CASSMMSPPDEQFF. The chain employs TRBV9 and TRBJ2-1; no definite D call. Trimming removed 4 bases from V and 8 bases from J, with 16 bases in between. Germline assignment: CDR1 SGDLS and CDR2 YYNGEE. The CDR3 has 14 amino acids. Drawing the rest from reference TRBV9 and TRBJ2-1, the complete variable domain is DSGVTQTPKHLITATGQRVTLRCSPRSGDLSVYWYQQSLDQGLQFLIQYYNGEERAKGNILERFSAQQFPDLHSELNLSSLELGDSALYFCASSMMSPPDEQFFGPGTRLTVL.